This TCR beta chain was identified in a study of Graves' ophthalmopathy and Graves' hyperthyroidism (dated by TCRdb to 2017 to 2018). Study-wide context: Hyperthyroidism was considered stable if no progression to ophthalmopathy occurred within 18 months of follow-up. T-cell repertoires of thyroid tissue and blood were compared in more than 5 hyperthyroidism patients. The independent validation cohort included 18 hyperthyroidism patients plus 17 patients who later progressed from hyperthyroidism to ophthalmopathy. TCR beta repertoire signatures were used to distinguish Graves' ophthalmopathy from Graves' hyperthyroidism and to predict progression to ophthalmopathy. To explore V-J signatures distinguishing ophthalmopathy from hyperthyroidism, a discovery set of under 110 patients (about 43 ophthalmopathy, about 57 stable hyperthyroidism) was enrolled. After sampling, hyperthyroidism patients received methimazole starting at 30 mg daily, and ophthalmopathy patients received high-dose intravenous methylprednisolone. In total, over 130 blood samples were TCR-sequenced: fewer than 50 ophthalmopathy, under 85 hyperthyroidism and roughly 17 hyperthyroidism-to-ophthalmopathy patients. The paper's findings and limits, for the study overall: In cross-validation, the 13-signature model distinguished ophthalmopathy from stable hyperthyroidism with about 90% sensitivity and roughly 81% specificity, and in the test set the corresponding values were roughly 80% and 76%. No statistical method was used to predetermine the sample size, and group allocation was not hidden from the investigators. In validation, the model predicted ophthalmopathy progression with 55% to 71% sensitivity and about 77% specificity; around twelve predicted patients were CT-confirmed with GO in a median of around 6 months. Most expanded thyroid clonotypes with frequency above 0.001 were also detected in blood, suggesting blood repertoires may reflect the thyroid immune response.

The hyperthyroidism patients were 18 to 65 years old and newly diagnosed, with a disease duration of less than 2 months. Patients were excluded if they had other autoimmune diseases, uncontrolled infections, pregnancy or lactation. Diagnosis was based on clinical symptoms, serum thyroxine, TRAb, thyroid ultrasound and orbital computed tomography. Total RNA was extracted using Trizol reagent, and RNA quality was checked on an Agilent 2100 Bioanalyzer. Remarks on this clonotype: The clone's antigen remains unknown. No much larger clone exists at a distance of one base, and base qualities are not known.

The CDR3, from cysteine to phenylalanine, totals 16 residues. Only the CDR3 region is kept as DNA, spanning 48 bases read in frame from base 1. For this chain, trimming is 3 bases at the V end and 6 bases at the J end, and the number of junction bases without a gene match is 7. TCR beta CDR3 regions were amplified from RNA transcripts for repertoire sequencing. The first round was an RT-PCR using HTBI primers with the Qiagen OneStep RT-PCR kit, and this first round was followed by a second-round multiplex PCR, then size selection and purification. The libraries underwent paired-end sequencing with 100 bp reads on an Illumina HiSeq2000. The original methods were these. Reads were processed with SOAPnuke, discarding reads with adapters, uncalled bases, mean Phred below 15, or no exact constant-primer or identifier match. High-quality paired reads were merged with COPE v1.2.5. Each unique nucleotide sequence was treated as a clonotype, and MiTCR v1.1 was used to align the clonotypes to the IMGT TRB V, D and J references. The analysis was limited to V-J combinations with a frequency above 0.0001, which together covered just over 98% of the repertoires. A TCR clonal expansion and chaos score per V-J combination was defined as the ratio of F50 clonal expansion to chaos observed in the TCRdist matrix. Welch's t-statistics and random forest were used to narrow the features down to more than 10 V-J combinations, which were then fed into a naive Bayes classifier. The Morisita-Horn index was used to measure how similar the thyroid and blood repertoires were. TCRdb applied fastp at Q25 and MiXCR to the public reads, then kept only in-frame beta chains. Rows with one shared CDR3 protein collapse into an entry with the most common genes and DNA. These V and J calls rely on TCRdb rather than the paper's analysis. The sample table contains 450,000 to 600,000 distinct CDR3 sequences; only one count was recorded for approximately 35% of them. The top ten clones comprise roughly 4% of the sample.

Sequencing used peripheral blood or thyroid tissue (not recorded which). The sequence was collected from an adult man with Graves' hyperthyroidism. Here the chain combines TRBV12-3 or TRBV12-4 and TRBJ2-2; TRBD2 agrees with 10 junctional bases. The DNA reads TGTGCCAGCAGTTTGGGACTAGCGAAAACTTCCGGGGAGCTGTTTTTT. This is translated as CASSLGLAKTSGELFF.